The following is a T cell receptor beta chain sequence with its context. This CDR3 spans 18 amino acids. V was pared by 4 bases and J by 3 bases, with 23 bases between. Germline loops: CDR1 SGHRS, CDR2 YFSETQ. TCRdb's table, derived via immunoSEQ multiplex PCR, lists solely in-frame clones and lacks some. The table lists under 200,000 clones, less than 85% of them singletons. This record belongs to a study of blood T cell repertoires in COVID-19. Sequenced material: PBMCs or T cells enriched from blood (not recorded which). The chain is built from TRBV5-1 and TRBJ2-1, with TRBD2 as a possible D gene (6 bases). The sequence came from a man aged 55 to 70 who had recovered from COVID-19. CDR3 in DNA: TGCGCCAGCAGCCCGTATCCTTTGTCGGTAGCGGACTACAATGAGCAGTTCTTC. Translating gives CASSPYPLSVADYNEQFF.